Here is one T cell receptor beta chain with its context. Its antigen is still unknown. Original methodology: Junction-only sequences without quality scores came from ImmunoSEQ, so filtering differed. Assay used: immunoSEQ multiplex PCR; TCRdb lists only in-frame clones, some missing. V and J calls and clone size come straight from that table; D and trimming were deduced from the DNA. The sample shows roughly 590,000 clones, over 95% of them seen only once. This entry belongs to a study of shared clonotypes between healthy human individuals. The overall study: Used for every donor were three CD4 naive, three CD4 memory, two CD8 naive and one CD8 memory plate. Study-wide results and limits: Clonotypes not shared had lower generation probabilities than those common to all four donors.

The CDR3 loop spans 15 amino acids. Germline CDR1 is MNHEY and CDR2 is SMNVEV (reference sequence). V lost 5 bases and J lost 3, with 16 bases in between. CD45RO-negative, CCR7-selected cells formed the naive CD8 fraction, which excluded terminally differentiated effector memory CD45RA+ cells. Donors comprised only Caucasian adults living in Nashville, Tennessee. This clonotype was sampled from a woman between 25 and 40 years old in good health. The rearrangement joins TRBV27 to TRBJ1-1, with a tentative D call TRBD1 (6 bases). Specimen: naive CD8+ T cells sorted from blood. DNA of the CDR3: TGTGCCAGCAGTCCGGTGGGGGCCAGGGACACTGAAGCTTTCTTT. The encoded protein is CASSPVGARDTEAFF.